The 30 T cell receptor beta chains below come from one sample, sequenced in a study of blood T cells in healthy people across ages. With a J-beta primer mix and a sample-barcoded 5' primer, a second PCR ran about 7 to 12 cycles. Each CDR3 protein is one row after TCRdb ran MiXCR on the 5' RACE reads. The repertoire holds 800,000 or so distinct CDR3 sequences, 46% seen once, with less than 20% in the top ten. Specimen: blood. The receptors originated from an elderly man in good health.

V and J are TRBV9 and TRBJ1-2; TRBD1 aligns across 8 bases. Per the germline V gene, CDR1 is SGDLS and CDR2 is YYNGEE. CDR3 size: 16 residues. Trimming cost V 4 bases and J 6 bases; bases outside gene matches: 14. The CDR3 protein is CASSPGGSRQGNGYTF. The CDR3 DNA is TGTGCCAGCAGCCCGGGGGGGAGTCGACAGGGGAATGGCTACACCTTC.

The CDR3 reads CASSLDGAGDTEAFF. DNA for the CDR3: TGCGCCAGCAGCTTGGACGGAGCGGGGGACACTGAAGCTTTCTTT. V gene TRBV5-1 combines with J gene TRBJ1-1, with D perhaps matching TRBD1 (5 bases). V was cut by 0 bases and J by 3 bases, with 12 bases left in between. The CDR3 length is 15 residues. Germline V gene sequence: CDR1 SGHRS, CDR2 YFSETQ.

V usage is TRBV20-1 and J usage is TRBJ2-7, with 8 bases identical to TRBD2. Per germline, CDR1 DFQATT and CDR2 SNEGSKA (reference sequence). The CDR3 covers 13 residues. J lost 5 bases, V lost 7 bases, and 10 bases had no gene match. Here the CDR3 DNA reads TGCAGTGTTGTTCGGACTAGCTTCAACGAGCAGTACTTC. It encodes CSVVRTSFNEQYF.

The sample holds a few counts of this clonotype. The genes are TRBV30 and TRBJ2-3; D is undetermined. Looked up from germline, CDR1 is GTSNPN and CDR2 is SVGIG (reference sequence). V shed 0 bases and J shed 0 bases, with 16 bases lying between them. The CDR3 covers 17 residues. The CDR3 loop reads CAWSVFPIQVSTDTQYF. CDR3 sequence (DNA): TGTGCCTGGAGTGTATTCCCTATCCAAGTTAGCACAGATACGCAGTATTTT.

This clonotype has just a few counts. J is TRBJ2-1 and V is TRBV6-4; D is undetermined. The CDR3 loop spans 16 amino acids. Deletions cut 3 bases from V and 0 bases from J, with 12 bases between. Germline V lookup: CDR1 MRHNA, CDR2 SNTAGT. The CDR3 DNA reads as TGTGCCAGCAGTGAATTTTCGGGCAGCTCCTACAATGAGCAGTTCTTC. Residues: CASSEFSGSSYNEQFF.

The chain employs TRBV30 and TRBJ2-1, with TRBD2 identical over 15 bases. The CDR3 covers 15 residues. Germline V gene lookup returns CDR1 GTSNPN and CDR2 SVGIG (reference sequence). J was trimmed by 6 bases and V by 3 bases; bases with no gene match: 3. The CDR3 bases are TGTGCCTGGAGGGCGGGACTAGCGGGGGGCAATGAGCAGTTCTTC. This codes for CAWRAGLAGGNEQFF.

This clonotype was recorded many times. This may stem from a read error, because a much larger clone lies one nucleotide away. For the CDR3, the DNA is TGTGCCAGCAGTTACGTAGTTTCTAGCACAGATACGCAGTATTTT. Encoded protein: CASSYVVSSTDTQYF. The genes are TRBV6-5 and TRBJ2-3, with D hard to call. This CDR3 region has 15 residues. Germline CDR1 MNHEY, CDR2 SVGAGI. Trimming shortened V by 2 bases and J by 0 bases, and 9 bases separated the two germline ends.

This clonotype was observed a few times. V usage is TRBV6-2 or TRBV6-3 and J usage is TRBJ2-1; D call uncertain. V was trimmed by 8 bases and J by 0 bases, leaving 8 bases between them. CDR3 length equals 13 residues. From germline, CDR1 is MNHEY and CDR2 SVGEGT. The CDR3 sequence is CASRKDSYNEQFF. CDR3 nucleotides: TGTGCCAGCCGGAAGGACTCCTACAATGAGCAGTTCTTC.

The sample holds one count of this clonotype. The rearrangement uses TRBV9 and TRBJ2-5; D gene unclear. The DNA end lines up better with TRBJ2-7; the J call may be wrong. This CDR3 contains 15 residues. Germline loops: CDR1 SGDLS, CDR2 YYNGEE. The CDR3 reads CASSVAGMGTYEQYF. The CDR3 DNA follows: TGTGCCAGCAGCGTAGCTGGGATGGGAACCTACGAGCAGTACTTC.

This sequence joins TRBV7-2 and TRBJ2-3; no definite D call. V was trimmed by 2 bases and J by 6 bases, leaving 12 bases between them. Germline values: CDR1 SGHTA, CDR2 FQGNSA. The CDR3 contains 14 residues. The CDR3 sequence: CASSLFRARDTQYF. The CDR3 DNA reads TGTGCCAGCAGCTTATTTAGAGCTCGGGATACGCAGTATTTT.

This chain joins TRBV4-2 and TRBJ2-3; tentative D call: TRBD2 (6 bases). The CDR3 has 14 amino acids. Deletions cut 7 bases from V and 5 bases from J, with 16 bases between. Germline loops: CDR1 LGHNA, CDR2 YNFKEQ. The CDR3 protein is CASNGLNGGDTQYF. CDR3 sequence (DNA): TGTGCCAGCAACGGACTAAACGGGGGAGATACGCAGTATTTT.

The CDR3 reads CASSLAAGVGGIRYF. CDR3 DNA sequence: TGTGCCAGCAGTTTAGCAGCGGGAGTAGGTGGCATTCGGTACTTC. The V gene is TRBV12-3 or TRBV12-4, the J gene TRBJ2-7; 8 bases are a match to TRBD2. The CDR3 covers 15 residues. The V segment lost 0 bases and the J segment 12 bases; nucleotides outside the gene matches: 13.

This chain joins TRBV20-1 and TRBJ2-5; weak D call: TRBD2 (6 bases). Per the germline V gene, CDR1 is DFQATT and CDR2 is SNEGSKA (reference sequence). The length of the CDR3 is 12 residues. Trimming left V 3 bases short and J 3 bases short, with 8 bases between. The CDR3 region is CSASRGEETQYF. CDR3 coding DNA: TGCAGTGCTAGTCGCGGGGAAGAGACCCAGTACTTC.

With respect to this clonotype: This may arise from a read error, as a much more abundant clone is one base away. The chain combines TRBV5-1 with TRBJ2-5; 11 bases match TRBD1. The closer fit of TRBJ2-7 to the DNA end suggests the J call may be wrong. Germline V gene lookup returns CDR1 SGHRS and CDR2 YFSETQ. The CDR3 has 15 residues. CDR3 sequence reads: CAGSIGQGAQYEQYF. CDR3 DNA: TGCGCCGGCAGCATTGGACAGGGGGCGCAATACGAGCAGTACTTC.

The gene calls are TRBV12-3 or TRBV12-4 and TRBJ2-3; 9 nucleotides match TRBD2. The CDR3 length is 15 residues. Germline trimming cut 6 bases from V and 0 bases from J; bases unmatched to any gene: 4. The CDR3 bases are TGTGCCAGCAGGGTAGCGGGGGCTAGCACAGATACGCAGTATTTT. Translation: CASRVAGASTDTQYF.

Points on this clonotype: One end of the junction does not line up with germline, which may come from a read error. The chain employs TRBV30 and TRBJ2-1, with D maybe TRBD2 (6 bases). The CDR3 spans 16 residues. Germline loops: CDR1 GTSNPN, CDR2 SVGIG (reference sequence). CDR3 sequence reads: CAWSAEGTGGLNVQFF. DNA for the CDR3: TGTGCCTGGAGTGCCGAGGGGACTGGAGGACTCAATGTGCAGTTCTTC.

The gene calls are TRBV4-3 and TRBJ2-7; TRBD1 agrees at 8 bases. Germline V gene lookup returns CDR1 LGHNA and CDR2 YSLEER. The CDR3 length is 16 residues. The V segment lost 1 base and the J segment 4 bases; nucleotides outside the gene matches: 9. CDR3 loop: CASSQGSTNRGYEQYF. The CDR3 nucleotides are TGCGCCAGCAGCCAAGGGTCGACGAACAGGGGGTACGAGCAGTACTTC.

This clonotype has ten or more counts. The chain employs TRBV20-1 and TRBJ2-5, with unresolved D. Germline V gene sequence: CDR1 DFQATT, CDR2 SNEGSKA (reference sequence). V shed 7 bases and J shed 2 bases, with 11 bases lying between them. The CDR3 is 12 amino acids. The CDR3 loop is CSVVSLQETQYF. In DNA form, the CDR3 reads TGCAGTGTGGTCTCTCTACAAGAGACCCAGTACTTC.

This sequence joins TRBV12-3 or TRBV12-4 and TRBJ2-4; D is tentatively TRBD1 or TRBD2 (6 bases each). The J call could be wrong; TRBJ2-5 is a better fit for the DNA end. The CDR3 runs to 14 residues. Written as DNA, the CDR3 is TGTGCCAGCAGTTTAAGGGGGGTGAAAGAGACCCAGTACTTC. This codes for CASSLRGVKETQYF.

In regard to this clonotype: At one of its ends the junction is not consistent with the germline gene, which may arise from a read error. The genes are TRBV29-1 and TRBJ2-5, with D tentatively TRBD1 (5 bases). The germline CDR1 and CDR2 sequences are SQVTM and ANQGSEA. There are 14 residues in the CDR3. DNA of the CDR3: TGCAGCGTTGAGAAAAGACAGCTCCAAGTGACCCAGTACTTC. This codes for CSVEKRQLQVTQYF.

The V and J genes are TRBV27 and TRBJ2-7; 10 bases fit TRBD1. In germline, CDR1 is MNHEY, CDR2 SMNVEV (reference sequence). V dropped 5 bases and J dropped 4; count of bases not matched to a gene: 8. The length of the CDR3 is 15 residues. The CDR3: CASSRYPGQGYEQYF. The CDR3 region has the DNA TGTGCCAGCAGTCGTTACCCGGGACAGGGGTACGAGCAGTACTTC.

In this sample, this clonotype turned up a few times. The V gene is TRBV7-9, the J gene TRBJ2-7; D possibly uses TRBD1 or TRBD2 (6 bases each). There are 14 residues in the CDR3. Germline loops: CDR1 SEHNR, CDR2 FQNEAQ (reference sequence). Trimming left V 2 bases short and J 6 bases short, with 14 bases between. The CDR3 DNA follows: TGTGCCAGCAGCTTACGTAACACGGGGGCCGAGCAGTACTTC. Amino acid sequence: CASSLRNTGAEQYF. The full variable domain, completed using reference TRBV7-9 and TRBJ2-7, is DTGVSQNPRHKITKRGQNVTFRCDPISEHNRLYWYRQTLGQGPEFLTYFQNEAQLEKSRLLSDRFSAERPKGSFSTLEIQRTEQGDSAMYLCASSLRNTGAEQYFGPGTRLTVT.

Only a few counts were recorded for this clonotype. This chain joins TRBV9 and TRBJ2-4, with 9 bases identical to TRBD2. The CDR3 is made up of 16 amino acids. Germline CDR1 and CDR2: SGDLS and YYNGEE. V was pared by 0 bases and J by 8 bases, with 9 bases of the junction left unmatched. The DNA of the CDR3 is TGTGCCAGCAGCGTAGGTAACCCAGCGGGAGGAGACATTCAGTACTTC. Its translation is CASSVGNPAGGDIQYF.

The J gene is TRBJ2-7, the V gene TRBV5-1; 9 bases map to TRBD2. Germline trimming cut 0 bases from V and 4 bases from J; bases unmatched to any gene: 5. This CDR3 has 15 amino acids. The germline V gene has CDR1 SGHRS and CDR2 YFSETQ. The CDR3 nucleotides are TGCGCCAGCAGCTTGGTTGCGGGAGGGAGATACGAGCAGTACTTC. Encoded protein: CASSLVAGGRYEQYF.

V is TRBV28 and J is TRBJ2-1; 14 bases fit TRBD2. V shed 3 bases, J shed 5 bases, and the junction held 6 bases outside the gene matches. Germline CDR1 and CDR2: MDHEN and SYDVKM. CDR3 length: 17 amino acids. In DNA form, the CDR3 reads TGTGCCAGCAGTTTTATTGGACTAGCGGGAGGTAACAATGAGCAGTTCTTC. Amino acids: CASSFIGLAGGNNEQFF. Full variable domain (missing parts from reference TRBV28 and TRBJ2-1): DVKVTQSSRYLVKRTGEKVFLECVQDMDHENMFWYRQDPGLGLRLIYFSYDVKMKEKGDIPEGYSVSREKKERFSLILESASTNQTSMYLCASSFIGLAGGNNEQFFGPGTRLTVL.

This clonotype was recorded many times. The chain joins TRBV2 to TRBJ2-1, with D unclear. This CDR3 is 14 amino acids long. CDR1 and CDR2 from the germline V gene are SNHLY and FYNNEI. Trimming left V 7 bases short and J 4 bases short, with 14 bases between. CDR3 loop: CASTLSPGYNEQFF. The DNA of the CDR3 is TGTGCCAGCACCCTCAGCCCCGGTTACAATGAGCAGTTCTTC.

The rearrangement links TRBV7-2 to TRBJ2-1; 9 bases agree with TRBD2. The CDR3 spans 14 residues. Germline CDR1 and CDR2: SGHTA and FQGNSA. Trimming took 6 bases from V and 3 from J; bases not matched to a gene: 3. DNA for the CDR3: TGTGCCAGCAGGGAAGCGGGGGGCTACAATGAGCAGTTCTTC. Amino acid sequence: CASREAGGYNEQFF.

Only a few counts were recorded for this clonotype. This chain joins TRBV30 and TRBJ2-7; TRBD1 might be the D (6 bases). V was shortened by 7 bases and J by 0 bases, with 13 bases between the two germline ends. Germline lookup yields CDR1 GTSNPN and CDR2 SVGIG (reference sequence). The CDR3 runs to 13 residues. CDR3 residues: CAFSWDNSYEQYF. CDR3 nucleotides: TGTGCCTTTAGTTGGGACAACTCCTACGAGCAGTACTTC.

The rearrangement joins TRBV20-1 to TRBJ2-1, with a weak D call TRBD1 (6 bases). CDR3 length: 14 amino acids. CDR1 is DFQATT and CDR2 is SNEGSKA in the germline V gene (reference sequence). V lost 5 bases and J lost 3, with 14 bases in between. The CDR3 here is CSARTNRVYNEQFF. CDR3 DNA sequence: TGCAGTGCTCGAACTAACAGGGTCTACAATGAGCAGTTCTTC.

The J gene is TRBJ1-5, the V gene TRBV15; D not resolved. CDR1 and CDR2 (germline): LNHNV, YYDKDF (reference sequence). CDR3 length equals 17 residues. Trimming took off 11 bases at V and 0 bases at J, with 23 bases between the two ends. CDR3 DNA sequence: TGTGCCGCCAACAGAGCACGACGGTTTTCTAGCAATCAGCCCCAGCATTTT. Residues: CAANRARRFSSNQPQHF.